This TCR beta chain was retrieved from a study of cytomegalovirus exposure and HLA in healthy donors. The PCR was carried out with 60 Vbeta primers and 13 Jbeta primers. This table comes from immunoSEQ multiplex PCR, and its TCRdb copy is limited to in-frame clones, with some not included. The top ten clones hold over 2% of a sample with 100,000 to 150,000 clones, 70% to 75% of them seen once. CDR1 and CDR2 from the germline V gene are SGHVS and FQNEAQ. This CDR3 region has 16 residues. J lost 1 base, V lost 5 bases, and 10 bases had no gene match. This sequence joins TRBV7-8 and TRBJ2-7; 8 nucleotides align to TRBD1. This clonotype was sampled from a woman aged 40 to 50 in good health and CMV-seropositive. Sequences were obtained from PBMCs. The CDR3 nucleotides are TGTGCCAGCAGCCAGGGGACAGGCGGAGGTTCCTACGAGCAGTACTTC. This sequence encodes CASSQGTGGGSYEQYF.